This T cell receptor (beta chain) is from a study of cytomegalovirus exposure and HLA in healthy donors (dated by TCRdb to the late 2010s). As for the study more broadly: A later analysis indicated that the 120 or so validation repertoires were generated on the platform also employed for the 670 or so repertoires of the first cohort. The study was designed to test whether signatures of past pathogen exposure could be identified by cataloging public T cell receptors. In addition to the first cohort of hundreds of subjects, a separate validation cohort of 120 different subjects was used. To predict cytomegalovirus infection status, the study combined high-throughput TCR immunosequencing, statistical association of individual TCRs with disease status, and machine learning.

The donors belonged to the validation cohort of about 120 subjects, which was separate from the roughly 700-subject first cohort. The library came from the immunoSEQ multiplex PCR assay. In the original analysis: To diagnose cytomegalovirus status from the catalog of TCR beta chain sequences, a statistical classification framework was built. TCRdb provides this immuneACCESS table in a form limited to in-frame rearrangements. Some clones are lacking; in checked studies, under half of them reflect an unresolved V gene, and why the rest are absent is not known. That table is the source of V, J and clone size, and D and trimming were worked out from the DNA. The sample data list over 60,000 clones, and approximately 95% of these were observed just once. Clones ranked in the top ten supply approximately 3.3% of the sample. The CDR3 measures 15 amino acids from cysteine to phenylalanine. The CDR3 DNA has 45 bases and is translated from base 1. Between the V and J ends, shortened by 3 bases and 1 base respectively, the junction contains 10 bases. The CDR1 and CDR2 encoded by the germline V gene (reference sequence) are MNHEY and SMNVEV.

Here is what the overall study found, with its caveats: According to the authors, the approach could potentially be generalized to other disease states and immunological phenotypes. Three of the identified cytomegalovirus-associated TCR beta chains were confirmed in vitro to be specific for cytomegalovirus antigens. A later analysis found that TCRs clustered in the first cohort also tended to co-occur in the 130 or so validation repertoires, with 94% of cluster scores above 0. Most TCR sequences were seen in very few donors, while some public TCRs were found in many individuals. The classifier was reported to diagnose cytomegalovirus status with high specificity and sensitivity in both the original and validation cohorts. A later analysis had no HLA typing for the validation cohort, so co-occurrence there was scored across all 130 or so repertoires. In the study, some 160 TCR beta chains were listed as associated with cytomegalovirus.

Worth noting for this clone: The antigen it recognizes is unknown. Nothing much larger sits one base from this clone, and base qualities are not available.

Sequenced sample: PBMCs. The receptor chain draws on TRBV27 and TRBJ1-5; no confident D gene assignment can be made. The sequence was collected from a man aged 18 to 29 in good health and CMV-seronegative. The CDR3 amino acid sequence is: CASSFATGSNQPQHF. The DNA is TGTGCCAGCAGTTTCGCTACGGGAAGCAATCAGCCCCAGCATTTT.